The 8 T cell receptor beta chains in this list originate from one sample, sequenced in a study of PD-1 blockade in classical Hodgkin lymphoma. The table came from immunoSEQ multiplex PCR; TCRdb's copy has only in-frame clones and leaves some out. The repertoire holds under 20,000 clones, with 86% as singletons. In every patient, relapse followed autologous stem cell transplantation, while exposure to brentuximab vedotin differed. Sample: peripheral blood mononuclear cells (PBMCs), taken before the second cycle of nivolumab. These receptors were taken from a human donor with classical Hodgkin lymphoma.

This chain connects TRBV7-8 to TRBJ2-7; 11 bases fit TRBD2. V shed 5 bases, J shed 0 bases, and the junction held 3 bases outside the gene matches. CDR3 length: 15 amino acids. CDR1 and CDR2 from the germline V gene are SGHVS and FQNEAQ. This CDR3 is CASSVTSGASYEQYF. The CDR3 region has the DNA TGTGCCAGCAGCGTGACTAGCGGGGCCTCCTACGAGCAGTACTTC.

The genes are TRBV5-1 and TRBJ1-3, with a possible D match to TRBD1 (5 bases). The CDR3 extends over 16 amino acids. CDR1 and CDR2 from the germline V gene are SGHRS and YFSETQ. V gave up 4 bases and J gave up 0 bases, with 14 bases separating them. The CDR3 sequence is CASSLTGGFSGNTIYF. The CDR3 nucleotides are TGCGCCAGCAGCCTTACCGGGGGATTCTCTGGAAACACCATATATTTT.

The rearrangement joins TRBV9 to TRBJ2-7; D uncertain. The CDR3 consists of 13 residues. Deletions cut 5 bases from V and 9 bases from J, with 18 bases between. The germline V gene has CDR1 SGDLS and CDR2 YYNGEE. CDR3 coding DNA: TGTGCCAGCAGTCGGACCCCTGGATATGTGCAGTACTTC. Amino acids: CASSRTPGYVQYF.

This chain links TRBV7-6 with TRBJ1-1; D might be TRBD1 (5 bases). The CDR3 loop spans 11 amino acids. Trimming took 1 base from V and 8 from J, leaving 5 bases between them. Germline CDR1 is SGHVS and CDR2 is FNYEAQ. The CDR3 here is CASSLGQEAFF. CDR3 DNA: TGTGCCAGCAGCTTAGGACAGGAAGCTTTCTTT.

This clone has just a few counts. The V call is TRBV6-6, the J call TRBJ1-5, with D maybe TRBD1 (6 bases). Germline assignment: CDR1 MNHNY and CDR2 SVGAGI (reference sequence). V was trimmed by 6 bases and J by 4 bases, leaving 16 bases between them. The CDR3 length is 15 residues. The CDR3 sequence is CASRPPGGDNQPQHF. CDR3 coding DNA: TGTGCCAGCAGGCCCCCCGGGGGCGATAATCAGCCCCAGCATTTT.

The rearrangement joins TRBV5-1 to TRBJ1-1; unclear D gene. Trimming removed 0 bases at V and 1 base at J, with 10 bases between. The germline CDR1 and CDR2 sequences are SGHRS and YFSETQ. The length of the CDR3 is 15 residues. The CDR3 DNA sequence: TGCGCCAGCAGCTTGGACAGAGGTGGGAACACTGAAGCTTTCTTT. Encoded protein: CASSLDRGGNTEAFF. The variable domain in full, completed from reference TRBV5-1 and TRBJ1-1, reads KAGVTQTPRYLIKTRGQQVTLSCSPISGHRSVSWYQQTPGQGLQFLFEYFSETQRNKGNFPGRFSGRQFSNSRSEMNVSTLELGDSALYLCASSLDRGGNTEAFFGQGTRLTVV.

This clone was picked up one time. CDR3 loop: CASSPTSADTQYF. Here the CDR3 DNA reads TGCGCCAGCAGTCCTACAAGTGCAGATACGCAGTATTTT. The chain employs TRBV5-1 and TRBJ2-3; D is uncertain. The germline V and J ends were trimmed by 5 bases and 4 bases, with 11 bases remaining between them. Germline CDR1 and CDR2: SGHRS and YFSETQ. This CDR3 region has 13 residues.

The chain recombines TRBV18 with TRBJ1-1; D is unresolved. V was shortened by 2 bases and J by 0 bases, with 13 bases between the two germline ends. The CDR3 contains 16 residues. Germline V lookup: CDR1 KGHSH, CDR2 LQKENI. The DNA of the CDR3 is TGTGCCAGCTCACCAGCGGCCCCCAGCGTGAACACTGAAGCTTTCTTT. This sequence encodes CASSPAAPSVNTEAFF. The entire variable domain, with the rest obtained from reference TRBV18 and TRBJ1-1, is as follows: NAGVMQNPRHLVRRRGQEARLRCSPMKGHSHVYWYRQLPEEGLKFMVYLQKENIIDESGMPKERFSAEFPKEGPSILRIQQVVRGDSAAYFCASSPAAPSVNTEAFFGQGTRLTVV.